This T cell receptor (beta chain) was found in a study of blood T cells in healthy people across ages. This clonotype showed up many times. With a J-beta primer mix and a sample-barcoded 5' primer, a second PCR ran roughly 6 to 12 cycles. MiXCR, applied by TCRdb to the 5' RACE reads, yields one record per CDR3 protein. Among 1.5 million to 2 million distinct CDR3 sequences listed, roughly 27% were seen once. The CDR3 sequence is 14 residues long. V was clipped by 6 bases and J by 0 bases, with 9 bases between them. This sequence joins TRBV12-3 or TRBV12-4 and TRBJ2-1; tentatively, D is TRBD1 or TRBD2 (6 bases each). This receptor was identified in a woman aged 30 to 39 in good health. Sequenced: blood. This CDR3 is CASRGGSSYNEQFF. The CDR3 region has the DNA TGTGCCAGCAGAGGGGGGAGCTCCTACAATGAGCAGTTCTTC.